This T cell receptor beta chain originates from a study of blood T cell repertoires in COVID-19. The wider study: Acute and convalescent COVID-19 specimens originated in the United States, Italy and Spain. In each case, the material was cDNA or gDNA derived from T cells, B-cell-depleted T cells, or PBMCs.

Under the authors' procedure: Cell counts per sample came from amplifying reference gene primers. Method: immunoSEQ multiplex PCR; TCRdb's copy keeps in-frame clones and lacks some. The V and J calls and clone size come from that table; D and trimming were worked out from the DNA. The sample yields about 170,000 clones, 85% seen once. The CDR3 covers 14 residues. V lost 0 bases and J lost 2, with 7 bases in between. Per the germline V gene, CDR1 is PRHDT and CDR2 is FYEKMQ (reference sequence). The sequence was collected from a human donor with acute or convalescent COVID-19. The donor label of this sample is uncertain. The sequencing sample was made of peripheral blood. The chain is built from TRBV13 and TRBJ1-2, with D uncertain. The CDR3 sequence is CASSLGSTNYGYTF. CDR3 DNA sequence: TGTGCCAGCAGCTTAGGCTCTACCAACTATGGCTACACCTTC.